The rows below give T cell receptor beta chains drawn from one sample of a study of T cell responses to AZD1222 COVID-19 vaccine. Data came from immunoSEQ multiplex PCR; TCRdb stores just in-frame clones and leaves some out. The table shows 150,000 to 160,000 clones, with approximately 87% occurring only once. Sequenced material: peripheral blood, taken on day 0 of MenACWY control vaccination. All receptors derive from an adult in good health. The CDR3 runs from the conserved cysteine through the conserved F or W. The D gene is left open where the match is weak. Clone size, where shown, is once, few, many, or a class for clones that have expanded.

D gene	V gene	J gene	clone size	CDR3 DNA	CDR3 protein
.	TRBV2	TRBJ1-2	.	TGTGCCAGCAGTGACGTGGACGGTAACTATGGCTACACCTTC	CASSDVDGNYGYTF
TRBD1	TRBV7-2	TRBJ2-7	.	TGTGCCAGCAGCTTTGATTCAGGGGGAAGCTCCTACGAGCAGTACTTC	CASSFDSGGSSYEQYF
.	TRBV28	TRBJ1-2	.	TGTGCCAGCACCCTAAGTAAGGGGCCTTGGCGCTACACCTTC	CASTLSKGPWRYTF
TRBD1	TRBV30	TRBJ2-7	.	TGTGCCTGGAATGGACAGGGGGGTTCCGAGCAGTACTTC	CAWNGQGGSEQYF
TRBD2	TRBV11-3	TRBJ2-2	.	TGTGCCAGCAGCTTGGGACTAGCGGGAACCGGGGAGCTGTTTTTT	CASSLGLAGTGELFF
TRBD1	TRBV7-8	TRBJ1-2	.	TGTGCCAGCAGCTCAGGACAGGGGAGTCACTATGGCTACACCTTC	CASSSGQGSHYGYTF
TRBD1	TRBV4-3	TRBJ1-1	.	TGCGCCAGCAGCCAAGATACAGGGGGGAGGTTGAACACTGAAGCTTTCTTT	CASSQDTGGRLNTEAFF
.	TRBV11-2	TRBJ1-1	.	TGTGCCAGCAGCTTATTCAGGGACACTGAAGCTTTCTTT	CASSLFRDTEAFF
TRBD1	TRBV2	TRBJ1-4	.	TGTGCCAGCAGCAGACAGGGGTCGATTACTAATGAAAAACTGTTTTTT	CASSRQGSITNEKLFF
TRBD2	TRBV7-7	TRBJ2-1	.	TGTGCTAGCAGCTTACTAGCGGGAGACAACAATGAGCAGTTCTTC	CASSLLAGDNNEQFF
.	TRBV28	TRBJ1-2	once	TGTGCCAGCAGCGAGACCTCGGAAAACTATGGCTACACCTTC	CASSETSENYGYTF
TRBD2	TRBV2	TRBJ2-1	medium-sized	TGTGCCAGTCAGAAGGCCCTAGCGGGGCGCTACAATGAGCAGTTCTTC	CASQKALAGRYNEQFF
.	TRBV4-3	TRBJ2-7	few	TGCGCCAGCAGCCAAGAATTGTGGACCTACGAGCAGTACTTC	CASSQELWTYEQYF
TRBD1	TRBV19	TRBJ2-7	.	TGTGCCAGTAGTCCTACGGGACAGCCCTGGGAAGAGCAGTACTTC	CASSPTGQPWEEQYF
TRBD1	TRBV29-1	TRBJ1-2	.	TGCAGCGGGGGGACAGGGGATAACTATGGCTACACCTTC	CSGGTGDNYGYTF
.	TRBV11-2	TRBJ1-2	.	TGTGCCAGCAGCGTACCGGGACACCTTAACTATGGCTACACCTTC	CASSVPGHLNYGYTF
TRBD1	TRBV7-9	TRBJ2-1	.	TGTGCCAGCAGCTTAGGGGTCTCGTGGCAGGGGGACTACAATGAGCAGTTCTTC	CASSLGVSWQGDYNEQFF
TRBD2	TRBV9	TRBJ2-7	many	TGTGCCAGCAGCCCACCCGGGACTAGCGGAACCCTCGAGCAGTACTTC	CASSPPGTSGTLEQYF
.	TRBV5-6	TRBJ1-2	.	TGTGCCAGCAGCTCTACCCGACAGCTATCTAACTATGGCTACACCTTC	CASSSTRQLSNYGYTF
.	TRBV6-6	TRBJ2-2	.	TGTGCCAGCAGATGGGGGATGACGGTGAACACCGGGGAGCTGTTTTTT	CASRWGMTVNTGELFF
.	TRBV9	TRBJ1-3	.	TGTGCCAGCAGCGTATCCTATCGGGACACCATATATTTT	CASSVSYRDTIYF
TRBD1	TRBV27	TRBJ2-7	.	TGTGCCACCATTCCGGCGGGCAGGGGGTACGAGCAGTACTTC	CATIPAGRGYEQYF
.	TRBV5-1	TRBJ2-5	few	TGCGCCAGCAGCTTGGGTAGAGGCGAGACCCAGTACTTC	CASSLGRGETQYF
.	TRBV6-5	TRBJ1-1	.	TGTGCCAGCAGTTTGGCAGTAGGGGCTGAAGCTTTCTTT	CASSLAVGAEAFF
.	TRBV6-5	TRBJ1-2	.	TGTGCCAGCAGCCAACGTCGACGCGGGGGCTACACCTTC	CASSQRRRGGYTF
.	TRBV11-2	TRBJ1-6	once	TGTGCCAGCAGCTCACCTTTGGGGGCTCGGGGTTCACCCCTCCACTTT	CASSSPLGARGSPLHF
.	TRBV5-6	TRBJ1-2	.	TGTGCCAGCAGCTCCCTTGGGGGGGGCGCGGATGGCTACACCTTC	CASSSLGGGADGYTF
TRBD2	TRBV7-8	TRBJ2-1	few	TGTGCCAGTAGGACTAGCGGGAGGTTATACAATGAGCAGTTCTTC	CASRTSGRLYNEQFF
.	TRBV6-4	TRBJ1-6	.	TGTGCCAGCAGCGCCAGAGACAGTAATTCACCCCTCCACTTT	CASSARDSNSPLHF
.	TRBV7-3	TRBJ1-1	.	TGTGCCAGCAGCCCGGACAGAGCGAACACTGAAGCTTTCTTT	CASSPDRANTEAFF
.	TRBV27	TRBJ2-7	.	TGTGCCAGCAGTCCCGAACCCGGGACTCCTTACGAGCAGTACTTC	CASSPEPGTPYEQYF
.	TRBV5-1	TRBJ2-1	.	TGCGCCAGCAGCTTCTCTAATCTCAGGGGGGATGAGCAGTTCTTC	CASSFSNLRGDEQFF
.	TRBV7-2	TRBJ2-3	.	TGTGCCAGCAGCTTACAAATATCCTACTCGTTCACAGATACGCAGTATTTT	CASSLQISYSFTDTQYF
.	TRBV7-9	TRBJ1-2	.	TGTGCCAGCAGCTTATGGCCATGGGACCCTAACTATGGCTACACCTTC	CASSLWPWDPNYGYTF
.	TRBV12-5	TRBJ2-1	once	TGTGCTAGTGGTTTGTCGCCGCTCGGGGGGCCGCGGTTGACGACTCGGTACGATGAGCAGTTCTTC	CASGLSPLGGPRLTTRYDEQFF
.	TRBV19	TRBJ1-3	.	TGTGCCAGTAGAGAACAGGGACTACCCGGAAACACCATATATTTT	CASREQGLPGNTIYF
TRBD2	TRBV6-6	TRBJ2-1	once	TGTGCCAGCAGCCCGGGACTAGCGGGAGGTGAGCAGTTCTTC	CASSPGLAGGEQFF
.	TRBV6-5	TRBJ1-2	.	TGTGCCAGCAGCCCAGACCCTAACTATGGCTACACCTTC	CASSPDPNYGYTF
.	TRBV5-1	TRBJ1-5	.	TGCGCCAGCAGCTTGGGGGAGAGTAGCAATCAGCCCCAGCATTTT	CASSLGESSNQPQHF
.	TRBV6-5	TRBJ1-4	.	TGTGCCAGCAGTTACGAAGCAACTAATGAAAAACTGTTTTTT	CASSYEATNEKLFF
.	TRBV4-3	TRBJ1-2	.	TGCGCCAGCAGCCGAGCGCGGAGGGCCGCAGGAGGCTACACCTTC	CASSRARRAAGGYTF
.	TRBV6-5	TRBJ2-3	.	TGTGCCACCACACAGGGGGGGGCCACAGATACGCAGTATTTT	CATTQGGATDTQYF
.	TRBV4-3	TRBJ2-7	.	TGCGCCAGCAGCCAAGAAATAGCCGCCTACGAGCAGTACTTC	CASSQEIAAYEQYF
TRBD1	TRBV4-2	TRBJ1-2	.	TGTGCCAGCAGCCGGGACAGGGTTGACTATGGCTACACCTTC	CASSRDRVDYGYTF
.	TRBV15	TRBJ1-2	.	TGTGCCACCAGCAGAGATCTAAGCAGGTTGGGCGGCTACACCTTC	CATSRDLSRLGGYTF
.	TRBV27	TRBJ2-7	.	TGTGCCAGCAGTTTTGCGGGGCGCCGGCCGTACGAGCAGTACTTC	CASSFAGRRPYEQYF
.	TRBV29-1	TRBJ1-1	.	TGCAGCGTTGAGGGCGAGAACACTGAAGCTTTCTTT	CSVEGENTEAFF
TRBD1	TRBV2	TRBJ1-4	.	TGTGCCAGCAGTGACCCGGACAGGGTATCTAATGAAAAACTGTTTTTT	CASSDPDRVSNEKLFF
.	TRBV28	TRBJ1-4	.	TGTGCCATCTCACCGGTGCTTAATGAAAAACTGTTTTTT	CAISPVLNEKLFF
.	TRBV27	TRBJ2-2	.	TGTGCCACACGATTTGCGGCTCTGCGCACCGGGGAGCTGTTTTTT	CATRFAALRTGELFF